This T cell receptor (beta chain) was profiled in a study of CD8 T cells in ankylosing spondylitis. Study-level points and caveats: What seemed typical of ankylosing spondylitis blood was a TCR beta motif built from under 10 highly homologous variants.

Germline V lookup: CDR1 MDHEN, CDR2 SYDVKM. The V gene lost 5 bases and the J gene lost 3 bases, with 16 bases spanning the gap. The CDR3 runs to 15 residues. Quantitative 5'-RACE with molecular barcodes generated TCR beta libraries. In TCRdb, the 5' RACE reads were re-called with MiXCR into one record per CDR3 protein. The data hold 300,000 to 400,000 distinct CDR3 sequences, with around 22% observed a single time. Comment on this clonotype: What it recognizes is unknown.

The TCR comes from a male donor with ankylosing spondylitis. The material sequenced was blood, either unsorted or a sorted T cell fraction (not recorded which). This chain joins TRBV28 and TRBJ1-2; tentatively, D is TRBD1 (6 bases). DNA for the CDR3: TGTGCCAGCAGTCTCTACAGGGACGGGGACTATGGCTACACCTTC. Its translation: CASSLYRDGDYGYTF.